This paragraph reports one TCR beta chain. Its antigen is as yet unknown. Construction of TCR beta libraries was performed using quantitative 5'-RACE with molecular barcodes. MiXCR was run by TCRdb on the 5' RACE reads, yielding one entry per CDR3 protein. The table shows around 490,000 distinct CDR3 sequences, with roughly 5% occurring only once. Trimming left V 0 bases short and J 0 bases short, with 14 bases between. This CDR3 contains 17 residues. Germline V gene lookup returns CDR1 SGHRS and CDR2 YFSETQ. The data were obtained in a study of CD8 T cells in ankylosing spondylitis. Overall study findings and caveats: Characteristic, it appeared, of ankylosing spondylitis blood was a TCR beta motif of eight or nine highly homologous variants. Researchers reportedly found disease-linked clones significantly enriched in matched ankylosing spondylitis synovial fluid. CD8+ by phenotype, disease-linked clones were relatively rare in peripheral blood.

Sequenced: blood, either unsorted or a sorted T cell fraction (not recorded which). The source is a male donor with ankylosing spondylitis. The chain has TRBV5-1 and TRBJ2-3, with D perhaps TRBD2 (7 bases). CDR3 coding DNA: TGCGCCAGCAGCTTGGGAGGGGGGGACTTCAGCACAGATACGCAGTATTTT. Protein sequence: CASSLGGGDFSTDTQYF.